A selection of T cell receptor beta chains follows, all from one sample in a study of control samples from healthy donors and cancer patients. Profiling relied on immunoSEQ multiplex PCR, and the TCRdb table lists in-frame clones only, not all of them. The profile shows roughly 120,000 clones, around 96% of them singletons. Sequencing was performed on blood. The receptors stem from a young man in good health. Both conserved end residues are part of each CDR3. A D gene is named only where the DNA matches it firmly. Size values are once, few and many counts, or a class for expanded clones, and some rows have none.

j_call v_call clone_size d_call cdr3_aa cdr3_nt
TRBJ2-5 TRBV19 once NA CASSTRRGAETQYF TGTGCCAGTAGTACCCGACGAGGGGCCGAGACCCAGTACTTC
TRBJ2-7 TRBV4-1 NA TRBD2 CASSQGTGGREQYF TGCGCCAGCAGCCAAGGTACGGGGGGACGCGAGCAGTACTTC
TRBJ1-1 TRBV27 NA TRBD1 CASRFTGANTEAFF TGTGCCAGCAGATTCACAGGGGCGAACACTGAAGCTTTCTTT
TRBJ1-1 TRBV2 NA TRBD1 CASSRVRTGDTEAFF TGTGCCAGCAGTCGCGTCCGGACAGGGGACACTGAAGCTTTCTTT
TRBJ1-1 TRBV5-8 once NA CASSLGPHEAFF TGTGCCAGCAGCTTGGGGCCCCACGAAGCTTTCTTT
TRBJ1-3 TRBV11-2 once NA CASSPSFENTIYF TGTGCCAGCAGCCCATCCTTCGAAAACACCATATATTTT
TRBJ2-5 TRBV5-1 NA TRBD1 CASSNQQGAIQTQYF TGCGCCAGCAGTAACCAACAGGGGGCTATACAGACCCAGTACTTC
TRBJ1-2 TRBV19 NA NA CASSSPGGGHYGYTF TGTGCCAGTAGCTCCCCGGGGGGGGGACACTATGGCTACACCTTC
TRBJ1-1 TRBV28 NA NA CASSPRGEVTEAFF TGTGCCAGCAGTCCCAGGGGAGAGGTCACTGAAGCTTTCTTT
TRBJ2-3 TRBV6-6 NA NA CASMTGGSSTDTQYF TGTGCCAGCATGACCGGAGGTTCTAGCACAGATACGCAGTATTTT
TRBJ2-7 TRBV18 few NA CASSPMGIEQYF TGTGCCAGCTCACCAATGGGGATAGAGCAGTACTTC
TRBJ1-4 TRBV6-5 once NA CASRNRGENEKLFF TGTGCCAGCAGAAATAGGGGCGAAAATGAAAAACTGTTTTTT
TRBJ1-1 TRBV3-1/TRBV3-2 NA TRBD1 CASSQGRQGGAFF TGTGCCAGCAGCCAAGGGAGACAGGGGGGAGCTTTCTTT